The sequence of this T cell receptor beta chain was determined in a study of early T cells in non-severe SARS-CoV-2 infection. Study-wide context: Chains stayed unpaired after sequencing of bulk RNA from unsorted whole blood.

Each cDNA molecule carried a unique molecular identifier. Using its own MiXCR run on the 5' RACE reads, TCRdb lists one record per CDR3 protein. The table shows about 49,000 distinct CDR3 sequences, with about 6.5% occurring only once. Notes on the study in general: Clonotype matching in VDJdb favored anti-spike CD8 responses and did not capture private and CD4 specificities.

Germline CDR1 is ENHRY and CDR2 is SYGVKD. V gave up 3 bases and J gave up 7 bases, with 4 bases separating them. This CDR3 region has 12 residues. Comment on this clonotype: Its target is unknown.

This receptor was taken from an adult who was a healthcare worker with PCR-confirmed SARS-CoV-2 infection or an uninfected control (not recorded which). The J gene is TRBJ1-6, the V gene TRBV10-3; D uncertain. The specimen was whole blood, collected at baseline. Here the CDR3 reads CAISDGNSPLHF. DNA of the CDR3: TGTGCCATCAGTGACGGGAATTCACCCCTCCACTTT.